This T cell receptor (beta chain) came from a study of cytomegalovirus exposure and HLA in healthy donors. This clone was recorded only once. Its antigen is undetermined. Findings and limits, study-wide: Across donors, most TCRs were seen rarely, yet some public ones were widespread. An assumption of roughly uniform sequencing depth across donors underlay the presence/absence analyses. On later analysis, the bulk of CMV-associated TCR beta chains appeared to be HLA-restricted.

The study ran its PCR with 60 Vbeta and 13 Jbeta primers. The protocol was immunoSEQ multiplex PCR, while the TCRdb copy is restricted to in-frame clones and leaves out a portion. The sample has about 96,000 clones, approximately 72% seen once; the top ten hold 13% to 15%. V lost 2 bases and J lost 6, with 14 bases in between. The CDR3 covers 15 residues. CDR1 SGHRS and CDR2 YFSETQ come from the germline V gene. This chain connects TRBV5-1 to TRBJ2-2, with a weak D call TRBD1 (8 bases). Input material: PBMCs. The receptor was derived from a woman aged 65 to 85 in good health and CMV-seropositive. The CDR3 is CASSLRTGRAGELFF. The CDR3 DNA sequence: TGCGCCAGCAGCTTAAGGACAGGGAGGGCCGGGGAGCTGTTTTTT.